These 18 T cell receptor beta chains were sequenced from one sample in a study of OX40 agonist ivuxolimab in advanced cancers. Sequenced by immunoSEQ multiplex PCR; TCRdb stores in-frame clones only, minus some. The table has tens of thousands of clones, 70% to 90% seen once. Sequences were derived from CD4+ or CD8+ T cells sorted from blood, sampled in a trial of the OX40 agonist ivuxolimab. These receptors all stem from an adult with an advanced solid tumor such as melanoma, head and neck, liver or kidney cancer.

This clone rates as large. The rearrangement uses TRBV21-1 and TRBJ2-7; TRBD1 was called by the table and not checked on the DNA. TRBV21-1 constitutes a pseudogene. There are 13 residues in the CDR3. CDR3 DNA: TGTGCCAGCAGCAAGGGGACAGGGACCGAGCAGTACTTC. Its translation: CASSKGTGTEQYF.

The gene calls are TRBV9 and TRBJ2-1, with 10 bases matching TRBD2. With V trimmed by 6 bases and J by 7 bases, 4 bases remained unmatched. This CDR3 is built from 13 residues. Germline-derived CDR1 and CDR2 are SGDLS and YYNGEE. The CDR3 DNA reads TGTGCCAGCACTAGCGGGAGTAGGAATGAGCAGTTCTTC. Its protein product is CASTSGSRNEQFF.

The chain joins TRBV4-2 to TRBJ2-3; maybe TRBD2 (5 bases). CDR1 and CDR2 (germline): LGHNA, YNFKEQ. The germline V and J ends were trimmed by 0 bases and 1 base, with 11 bases remaining between them. The CDR3 totals 16 residues. Here the CDR3 DNA reads TGTGCCAGCAGCCAAGATTGGGTTAGCGGCACAGATACGCAGTATTTT. As protein: CASSQDWVSGTDTQYF.

This chain uses TRBV6-4 with TRBJ2-2; unclear D gene. Trimming left V 2 bases short and J 6 bases short, with 13 bases between. The CDR3 covers 15 residues. CDR1 is MRHNA and CDR2 is SNTAGT in the germline V gene. In nucleotides, the CDR3 is TGTGCCAGCAGTGACGTACCGGATTTTTCCGGGGAGCTGTTTTTT. Translated, it gives CASSDVPDFSGELFF.

The chain recombines TRBV28 with TRBJ2-7; 8 bases are a match to TRBD1. The CDR3 totals 13 residues. V shed 6 bases, J shed 5 bases, and the junction held 6 bases outside the gene matches. From germline, CDR1 is MDHEN and CDR2 SYDVKM. This chain's CDR3 is CASSPQGAHEQYF. CDR3 in DNA: TGTGCCAGCAGCCCCCAGGGGGCCCACGAGCAGTACTTC. Complete variable domain (other parts from reference TRBV28 and TRBJ2-7): DVKVTQSSRYLVKRTGEKVFLECVQDMDHENMFWYRQDPGLGLRLIYFSYDVKMKEKGDIPEGYSVSREKKERFSLILESASTNQTSMYLCASSPQGAHEQYFGPGTRLTVT.

The chain couples TRBV7-2 to TRBJ1-1; no clear D gene. The CDR3 extends over 13 amino acids. Between the trimmed V and J ends, which lost 5 bases and 0 bases, there was a span of 7 bases. Germline V gene data show CDR1 as SGHTA and CDR2 as FQGNSA. Here the CDR3 DNA reads TGTGCCAGCAGCCCCGACGTGAACACTGAAGCTTTCTTT. It specifies CASSPDVNTEAFF. The full variable domain, in which reference TRBV7-2 and TRBJ1-1 provide the parts outside the CDR3, is GAGVSQSPSNKVTEKGKDVELRCDPISGHTALYWYRQSLGQGLEFLIYFQGNSAPDKSGLPSDRFSAERTGGSVSTLTIQRTQQEDSAVYLCASSPDVNTEAFFGQGTRLTVV.

The gene calls are TRBV5-4 and TRBJ1-2, with D hard to call. The CDR3 has 12 residues. V was clipped by 2 bases and J by 8 bases, with 10 bases between them. Germline CDR1 is SGHNT and CDR2 is YYREEE (reference sequence). The CDR3, as DNA: TGTGCCAGCAGCTTACAGACCCGGGGCTACACCTTC. Amino acids: CASSLQTRGYTF.

CDR3 in DNA: TGTGCCAGCAGCTTAGTGCTAGCGGGGTACGAGCAGTACTTC. Amino acid sequence: CASSLVLAGYEQYF. The chain combines TRBV7-2 with TRBJ2-7; 9 bases are a match to TRBD2. J gave up 4 bases and V 1 base, and 2 bases lay outside the gene matches. The CDR3 totals 14 residues. Germline V CDR1 and CDR2: SGHTA, FQGNSA.

On this clone itself: The sample holds other DNA sequences that translate to the same CDR3. The V call is TRBV19, the J call TRBJ2-7, with 7 positions matching TRBD2. Germline CDR1 and CDR2: LNHDA and SQIVND (reference sequence). This CDR3 region has 14 residues. V was clipped by 1 base and J by 1 base; unmatched bases: 1. CDR3 nucleotides: TGTGCCAGTAGTATAGGCGGGGGATCCTACGAGCAGTACTTC. Protein product: CASSIGGGSYEQYF.

The rearrangement links TRBV5-8 to TRBJ2-7, with D unclear. This CDR3 comprises 13 residues. Per the germline V gene, CDR1 is SGHTS and CDR2 is YDEGEE. V lost 0 bases and J 1 base, leaving 5 bases between the germline ends. The DNA of the CDR3 is TGTGCCAGCAGCTTGGACAATTCCTACGAGCAGTACTTC. Amino acids: CASSLDNSYEQYF. The entire variable domain, with the rest obtained from reference TRBV5-8 and TRBJ2-7, is as follows: EAGVTQSPTHLIKTRGQQATLRCSPISGHTSVYWYQQALGLGLQFLLWYDEGEERNRGNFPPRFSGRQFPNYSSELNVNALELEDSALYLCASSLDNSYEQYFGPGTRLTVT.

The chain combines TRBV13 with TRBJ1-2; the D gene is possibly TRBD1 (5 bases). V was clipped by 5 bases and J by 2 bases, with 12 bases between them. Germline lookup yields CDR1 PRHDT and CDR2 FYEKMQ (reference sequence). The CDR3 spans 14 residues. CDR3 sequence (DNA): TGTGCCAGCAGCCATGGGACGGCGAACTATGGCTACACCTTC. Translating gives CASSHGTANYGYTF.

By sample fraction, this clone is medium-sized. This sequence joins TRBV29-1 and TRBJ2-1; 16 bases fit TRBD2. CDR1 SQVTM and CDR2 ANQGSEA come from the germline V gene. CDR3 length: 20 residues. Trimming took 3 bases from V and 0 from J; bases not matched to a gene: 11. The CDR3, as DNA: TGCAGCGTTGAGGGACTAGCGGGAGGGAAATCGAGGAGCTCCTACAATGAGCAGTTCTTC. Translating gives CSVEGLAGGKSRSSYNEQFF.

The chain carries TRBV20-1 and TRBJ2-7; D not certain. The length of the CDR3 is 11 residues. V lost 5 bases and J lost 3, with 8 bases in between. CDR1 is DFQATT, CDR2 SNEGSKA, per germline (reference sequence). The CDR3 region has the DNA TGCAGTGCTCGGACCCTCTACGAGCAGTACTTC. This encodes CSARTLYEQYF.

This clone has just one count. The rearrangement joins TRBV9 to TRBJ2-5; TRBD2 might be the D (5 bases). This CDR3 contains 15 residues. Germline V lookup: CDR1 SGDLS, CDR2 YYNGEE. Trimming removed 3 bases from V and 4 bases from J, with 16 bases in between. For the CDR3, the DNA is TGTGCCAGCAGCGCCCCCGAGGGAGTTAGAGAGACCCAGTACTTC. Translation: CASSAPEGVRETQYF.

This sequence joins TRBV5-1 and TRBJ1-1, with a tentative D call TRBD1 (5 bases). With 1 base removed from V and 5 bases from J, the gap between germline ends came to 9 bases. The V gene's germline CDR1 is SGHRS and CDR2 YFSETQ. The CDR3 length is 13 residues. The CDR3 sequence is CASSLTGETEAFF. The CDR3, as DNA: TGCGCCAGCAGCTTGACGGGGGAGACTGAAGCTTTCTTT.

The chain joins TRBV7-8 to TRBJ2-7; D unclear. Germline loops: CDR1 SGHVS, CDR2 FQNEAQ. This CDR3 comprises 12 residues. V dropped 1 base and J dropped 6 bases, with 7 bases sitting between them. The CDR3 region is CASSLGAVEQYF. The CDR3 DNA reads as TGTGCCAGCAGCTTAGGGGCGGTCGAGCAGTACTTC.

The rearrangement links TRBV19 to TRBJ1-1; D remains ambiguous. The CDR3 has 15 residues. V was trimmed by 3 bases and J by 0 bases, leaving 11 bases between them. Germline CDR1 reads LNHDA; CDR2 reads SQIVND (reference sequence). The CDR3 loop reads CASSINGEMNTEAFF. DNA of the CDR3: TGTGCCAGTAGTATCAACGGTGAAATGAACACTGAAGCTTTCTTT.

The chain links TRBV13 to TRBJ2-7; TRBD2 aligns across 16 bases. Trimming at V came to 4 bases and at J to 5 bases, leaving 8 bases not matched to a gene. CDR1 is PRHDT, CDR2 FYEKMQ, per germline (reference sequence). This CDR3 is built from 17 residues. The CDR3 DNA follows: TGTGCCAGCAGCTCCACTCAGGGACTAGCGGGAGGGAACGAGCAGTACTTC. It specifies CASSSTQGLAGGNEQYF.